The 21 T cell receptor beta chains in this list originate from one sample, sequenced in a study of T cells in Graves' hyperthyroidism and ophthalmopathy. Researchers amplified the TCR beta CDR3 regions from RNA transcripts. HTBI primers drove first-round RT-PCR of the TCR CDR3. Using its own MiXCR run on the multiplex PCR reads, TCRdb lists one record per CDR3 protein. The repertoire holds 550,000 to 700,000 distinct CDR3 sequences, with around 15% as singletons. Sequenced material: blood. The receptors derive from a woman in her 40s with Graves' ophthalmopathy.

This clonotype was seen repeatedly, ten times or more. V usage is TRBV28 and J usage is TRBJ2-5; the D gene is possibly TRBD1 (6 bases). The CDR3 consists of 15 residues. CDR1 MDHEN and CDR2 SYDVKM come from the germline V gene. V was clipped by 5 bases and J by 5 bases, with 18 bases between them. The CDR3 DNA follows: TGTGCCAGCAGTCCAGGAGGCGGCCAGGGGGAGACCCAGTACTTC. It translates to CASSPGGGQGETQYF.

This clonotype was seen many times. The J gene is TRBJ2-7, the V gene TRBV7-4, with D tentatively TRBD2 (5 bases). The CDR3 spans 16 residues. Germline lookup yields CDR1 SGHVT and CDR2 SQSDAQ. Trimming left V 10 bases short and J 8 bases short, with 30 bases between. The CDR3 sequence is CATVSTPDGGLGQQYF. Written as DNA, the CDR3 is TGTGCCACCGTATCTACCCCGGACGGAGGTTTAGGACAGCAGTACTTC.

This clonotype was seen more than once but under ten times. The chain links TRBV11-2 to TRBJ2-7; 7 bases align to TRBD2. The CDR3 has 14 residues. The ends lost 4 bases at V and 5 bases at J; junction bases unmatched: 8. Germline-derived CDR1 and CDR2 are SGHAT and FQNNGV. The CDR3 region is CASSWGGERDEQYF. The CDR3 DNA is TGTGCCAGCAGCTGGGGGGGGGAGCGGGACGAGCAGTACTTC.

There are many counts of this clonotype. The genes are TRBV30 and TRBJ1-1; D is unresolved. The CDR3 is 10 amino acids. The V end was cut by 5 bases, the J end by 7 bases, with 8 bases between. Germline V lookup: CDR1 GTSNPN, CDR2 SVGIG (reference sequence). The CDR3 loop is CAWGNLEAFF. CDR3 DNA sequence: TGTGCCTGGGGGAACCTTGAAGCTTTCTTT. The variable domain in full, completed from reference TRBV30 and TRBJ1-1, reads SQTIHQWPATLVQPVGSPLSLECTVEGTSNPNLYWYRQAAGRGLQLLFYSVGIGQISSEVPQNLSASRPQDRQFILSSKKLLLSDSGFYLCAWGNLEAFFGQGTRLTVV.

Concerning this clonotype itself: A much more abundant neighbour one base away suggests this may be a read error. The V call is TRBV9, the J call TRBJ1-1; maybe TRBD1 (6 bases). Germline-derived CDR1 and CDR2 are SGDLS and YYNGEE. CDR3 length: 16 residues. Trimming stripped 3 bases from V and 5 bases from J, with 20 bases between. For the CDR3, the DNA is TGTGCCAGCAGCGGATATGGGACAAGCCGGGGGACTGAAGCTTTCTTT. Protein product: CASSGYGTSRGTEAFF.

This clonotype was seen ten or more times. The rearrangement uses TRBV28 and TRBJ1-3, with unresolved D. V lost 5 bases, J lost 6 bases, and 17 bases lay in between. The CDR3 extends over 15 amino acids. Germline V gene data show CDR1 as MDHEN and CDR2 as SYDVKM. The CDR3 loop is CASSPPDRSVNTIYF. CDR3 DNA: TGTGCCAGCAGTCCCCCCGACCGGAGTGTAAACACCATATATTTT. The full variable domain, in which reference TRBV28 and TRBJ1-3 provide the parts outside the CDR3, is DVKVTQSSRYLVKRTGEKVFLECVQDMDHENMFWYRQDPGLGLRLIYFSYDVKMKEKGDIPEGYSVSREKKERFSLILESASTNQTSMYLCASSPPDRSVNTIYFGEGSWLTVV.

This clonotype was detected many times. The chain uses TRBV19 and TRBJ2-5, with 9 nucleotides matching TRBD1. Germline V gene data show CDR1 as LNHDA and CDR2 as SQIVND (reference sequence). This CDR3 region has 15 residues. V dropped 4 bases and J dropped 4; count of bases not matched to a gene: 7. The CDR3 DNA is TGTGCCAGTAGTACGGACAGGGGAGGAGCAGAGACCCAGTACTTC. As protein: CASSTDRGGAETQYF.

This clonotype was seen many times. The chain employs TRBV29-1 and TRBJ2-7; 8 nucleotides agree with TRBD2. This CDR3 is built from 15 residues. Germline CDR1 reads SQVTM; CDR2 reads ANQGSEA. With V trimmed by 6 bases and J by 2 bases, 12 bases remained unmatched. CDR3 DNA: TGCAGCGTAGCCCGGGGGGGGGCGATCCCCTACGAGCAGTACTTC. It is translated as CSVARGGAIPYEQYF.

This clonotype turned up a few times. V usage is TRBV10-3 and J usage is TRBJ2-6; D not resolved. The CDR3 is made up of 14 amino acids. V was shortened by 3 bases and J by 0 bases, with 3 bases between the two germline ends. CDR1 and CDR2 (germline): ENHRY, SYGVKD. The CDR3, as DNA: TGTGCCATCAGTGAACACTCTGGGGCCAACGTCCTGACTTTC. As protein: CAISEHSGANVLTF.

In its sample, this clonotype was seen many times. This chain uses TRBV6-4 with TRBJ2-5; 8 bases line up with TRBD1. Germline loops: CDR1 MRHNA, CDR2 SNTAGT. The CDR3 extends over 17 amino acids. The trim removed 3 bases at V and 5 bases at J, leaving 14 bases unmatched. CDR3: CASSETDRDGSNETQYF. DNA for the CDR3: TGTGCCAGCAGTGAGACGGACAGGGACGGGAGTAATGAGACCCAGTACTTC.

This clonotype came up many times. The chain has TRBV29-1 and TRBJ2-2; the D is unclear. The germline V gene encodes CDR1 SQVTM and CDR2 ANQGSEA. V lost 2 bases and J 4 bases, leaving 5 bases between the germline ends. The CDR3 length is 12 residues. The CDR3 protein is CSVEQPTGELFF. In DNA form, the CDR3 reads TGCAGCGTTGAACAGCCCACCGGGGAGCTGTTTTTT.

The J gene is TRBJ2-5, the V gene TRBV11-3, with TRBD2 matching 8 bases. CDR1 and CDR2 from the germline V gene are SGHNT and YENEEA. V shed 3 bases, J shed 5 bases, and the junction held 8 bases outside the gene matches. The CDR3 spans 15 residues. CDR3 DNA: TGTGCCAGCAGCTTGAGGCGGGAGGAGGCGGAGACCCAGTACTTC. It specifies CASSLRREEAETQYF.

This clonotype was recorded many times. V is TRBV4-2 and J is TRBJ2-7; D possibly corresponds to TRBD2 (5 bases). This CDR3 has 17 residues. Trimming left V 0 bases short and J 1 base short, with 16 bases between. Germline V gene sequence: CDR1 LGHNA, CDR2 YNFKEQ. The CDR3 nucleotides are TGTGCCAGCAGCCAAGAAAGTCTAACGGGAAGATCCTACGAGCAGTACTTC. Amino acids: CASSQESLTGRSYEQYF.

Many counts were recorded for this clonotype. The chain recombines TRBV28 with TRBJ2-4, with a weak D call TRBD1 (6 bases). The V gene lost 1 base and the J gene lost 3 bases, with 7 bases spanning the gap. Per the germline V gene, CDR1 is MDHEN and CDR2 is SYDVKM. The CDR3 is 14 amino acids. The CDR3 loop reads CASSLYRVKNIQYF. The DNA of the CDR3 is TGTGCCAGCAGTTTATACAGGGTCAAAAACATTCAGTACTTC.

The sample holds many counts of this clonotype. The chain recombines TRBV6-2 or TRBV6-3 with TRBJ2-4; 12 bases match TRBD2. This CDR3 has 19 residues. Losses at the gene ends were 5 bases for V and 1 base for J; bases not matched to a gene: 12. Germline V gene lookup returns CDR1 MNHEY and CDR2 SVGEGT. The CDR3 protein is CASSHRLAGVMVAKNIQYF. CDR3 coding DNA: TGTGCCAGCAGTCACCGACTAGCGGGAGTGATGGTGGCCAAAAACATTCAGTACTTC.

This clonotype has ten or more counts. The J gene is TRBJ2-7, the V gene TRBV6-2 or TRBV6-3; D possibly matches TRBD1 or TRBD2 (7 bases each). The ends were cut back, 6 bases at V and 0 bases at J, with 15 bases in the middle. This CDR3 region has 15 residues. Germline V gene data show CDR1 as MNHEY and CDR2 as SVGEGT. The CDR3 nucleotides read TGTGCCAGCAGAGGGGAGGGACAGTACTCCTACGAGCAGTACTTC. It is translated as CASRGEGQYSYEQYF.

This clonotype was seen a handful of times. This chain links TRBV11-1 with TRBJ2-2; D gene ambiguous. Trimming shortened V by 5 bases and J by 3 bases, and 13 bases separated the two germline ends. Germline CDR1 reads SGHAT; CDR2 reads FQDESV (reference sequence). The CDR3 extends over 15 amino acids. This chain's CDR3 is CASSPRWLYTGELFF. The CDR3 DNA follows: TGTGCCAGCAGCCCCCGGTGGTTGTACACCGGGGAGCTGTTTTTT.

The J gene is TRBJ2-4, the V gene TRBV7-9, with 8 bases that match TRBD1. With 5 bases clipped from V and 7 bases from J, the junction kept 7 bases outside the gene matches. Germline V gives CDR1 SEHNR, CDR2 FQNEAQ (reference sequence). This CDR3 comprises 14 residues. The CDR3 DNA reads TGTGCCAGCAGCCCCGAAGGACAGGGTAACATTCAGTACTTC. Translated: CASSPEGQGNIQYF. The full variable domain, with the rest looked up from reference TRBV7-9 and TRBJ2-4, is DTGVSQNPRHKITKRGQNVTFRCDPISEHNRLYWYRQTLGQGPEFLTYFQNEAQLEKSRLLSDRFSAERPKGSFSTLEIQRTEQGDSAMYLCASSPEGQGNIQYFGAGTRLSVL.

This clonotype was recorded at least ten times. The genes are TRBV29-1 and TRBJ2-7, with a possible D match to TRBD1 (6 bases). CDR1 SQVTM and CDR2 ANQGSEA come from the germline V gene. The ends were cut back, 8 bases at V and 3 bases at J, with 14 bases in the middle. The length of the CDR3 is 12 residues. The CDR3 bases are TGCAGCATCCGGGACATTAGCTACGAGCAGTACTTC. This sequence encodes CSIRDISYEQYF.

This clonotype has a count of ten or more. V usage is TRBV20-1 and J usage is TRBJ2-7; D might be TRBD1 (6 bases). Germline V CDR1 and CDR2: DFQATT, SNEGSKA (reference sequence). The CDR3 has 14 residues. With 3 bases removed from V and 2 bases from J, the gap between germline ends came to 14 bases. CDR3 nucleotide sequence: TGCAGTGCTAGGCCCTTACAGGGAACCTACGAGCAGTACTTC. It codes for CSARPLQGTYEQYF.

In this sample, this clonotype turned up many times. The chain employs TRBV10-1 and TRBJ2-2, with D unclear. The V end was cut by 4 bases, the J end by 7 bases, with 10 bases between. Germline V gene data show CDR1 as WNHNN and CDR2 as SYGVQD (reference sequence). This CDR3 has 13 residues. The CDR3 DNA reads as TGCGCCAGCAGTGTTGTGATCGGCGGGGAGCTGTTTTTT. It yields the protein CASSVVIGGELFF.